Below, one T cell receptor beta chain is given with its context. The data were obtained in a study of blood T cell repertoires in COVID-19. The CDR3 runs to 16 residues. Germline-derived CDR1 and CDR2 are SGHDT and YYEEEE. Losses at the gene ends were 0 bases for V and 2 bases for J; bases not matched to a gene: 7. Per the authors' pipeline: Estimation of nucleated cell counts was performed using reference gene primer amplification. Libraries were prepared by immunoSEQ multiplex PCR; TCRdb keeps only in-frame clonotypes and omits some of them. For V, J and clone size, that table is used; D and trimming come from the DNA. The sample yields about 270,000 clones, 82% seen once.

Source material: peripheral blood. The chain carries TRBV5-6 and TRBJ1-2, with 7 bases lining up with TRBD1. The clonotype was recovered from a young woman with acute or convalescent COVID-19. The CDR3, as DNA: TGTGCCAGCAGCTTGGTATTGGGACAGACCAACTATGGCTACACCTTC. It encodes CASSLVLGQTNYGYTF.